The source of this T cell receptor beta chain is a study of T cell clusters in autoimmune cytopenias (dated by TCRdb to the late 2010s). Some background on the complete study: Of the 40 or so healthy donor controls, over 20 were female, and the group had a mean age of around 51 years and a median age of approximately 59 years. A median TRB sequencing depth of 50,000 or so reads per sample was reached, and a median of roughly 2,000 distinct TRB clonotypes per sample was obtained. TRB and IGH repertoires from peripheral blood were sequenced in autoimmune cytopenia patients at active disease and during treatment follow-up, with healthy, CLL and autoimmune hepatitis controls included alongside. The goal of the study was to find out whether patients with autoimmune cytopenia have a disease-specific immune repertoire signature that could be used as a blood-based biomarker. For primary cytopenia, about two dozen age-matched healthy donors were used as controls, and for secondary cytopenia, approximately 13 age-matched CLL patients were used as controls. Autoimmune hepatitis repertoires were compared against 23 age- and sex-matched healthy donors. What the research found in general, with its limitations: The cluster-lack signature was not observed for secondary cytopenia versus CLL, as the signature was apparently masked by the dominant lymphoma-associated repertoire. Healthy donors had almost three times as many exclusive TRB clusters as active autoimmune hepatitis patients, a finding consistent with an autoimmunity-wide signature. The T cell clusters were only ever defined in silico, so experimental validation of their functional role was still needed. TRB repertoire shifts, with less even repertoires in secondary cytopenia and CLL, mostly reflected lymphoma bias rather than autoimmunity. A lack of physiological T cell clusters in primary autoimmune cytopenia patients was suggested by GLIPH, as 51 clusters were found to be exclusive to healthy donors versus about 16 exclusive to patients.

To amplify TRB rearrangements, a touch-down multiplex PCR protocol was run with the TRB-A and TRB-B primer pools combined in a single tube. Two consecutive PCR reactions with Phusion HS II polymerase added Illumina adapters and sample indices to the amplicons. The amplicons were gel-purified using the NucleoSpin Gel and PCR Clean-up kit, after which quantification was performed by Qubit and quality was checked on an Agilent 2100 Bioanalyzer. Sequencing of the libraries was done on an Illumina MiSeq with 600-cycle, single-indexed, paired-end runs. The paper's data handling went like this. MiXCR version 2.1.12 with the default MiXCR reference library was used to align and assemble TRB reads. Each unique CDR3 nucleotide sequence defined a clone, and only productive sequences with at least two reads were analysed. Repertoire diversity was assessed with alpha-parameterized diversity profiles (alpha 0 to 5), including the Shannon (alpha 1) and Simpson (alpha 2) indices, which were computed with an R script. The tcR package was used to compute combinatorial TRB VJ usage, and cohorts were compared on this usage by principal component analysis with ade4. TCRbeta CDR3s were clustered with GLIPH on cohort pairs matched by age and read depth, and cluster frequencies were compared by Wilcoxon test. After TCRdb reprocessed the reads, each CDR3 protein sequence was kept as one row, without DNA. The V and J calls were determined by TCRdb, not by the authors. This sample's table lists about 5,000 distinct CDR3 sequences. Of the sample, roughly 19% falls within the top ten clones.

TRB amplification used 200 to 250 ng of peripheral blood genomic DNA, tens of thousands of genome equivalents, per sample. A note on this clonotype: Its antigen is unknown.

The CDR1 and CDR2 encoded by the germline V gene (reference sequence) are DFQATT and SNEGSKA. Its CDR3 holds 16 amino acids, cysteine through phenylalanine. No DNA was logged. This sample was shared with a second study, whose subject was T cell repertoires in aging, cancer and after chemotherapy. That second report states: Donors spanned six age groups from 30 or younger to 70 or older, with at least three individuals per group. Control TCR repertoires from healthy donors were recorded across several months to years, and re-sampling revealed clear clonal overlap. Roughly 9.6 million TCR reads were contained in the full dataset. Compared with age-matched healthy donors, untreated patients with either hematological or solid cancers had significantly lower TCR diversity in the blood along with higher clonality. In healthy donors, the decline in TCR diversity with age was mainly due to loss of richness, whereas in cancer patients loss of evenness also played a role. In both cancer cohorts, median generation probability rose over the chemotherapy interval, which suggests that the repertoire was reconstituted through rebound thymic output. According to the authors, the repertoire data do not allow conclusions to be drawn about immunological memory after chemotherapy. To examine immunoaging and T cell reconstitution after chemotherapy, the study profiled TCR beta repertoires in peripheral blood from healthy donors and cancer patients. Alongside some 96 healthy donors serving as a reference group, the cohort included some 220 cancer patients, of whom roughly 90 had hematological cancers and some 130 had solid cancers. MiXCR versions 2.12 and 3.0.5 were used to process TRB sequences. The repertoire metrics were Shannon diversity, evenness, clonality (calculated as one minus evenness), and diversity profiles parameterized by alpha from 0 to 5. The IGoR algorithm was used to calculate generation probabilities for clones in the paired samples taken before and after chemotherapy.

Material for sequencing was peripheral blood. This sequence was found in a human donor in good health. This receptor chain uses TRBV20-1 and TRBJ2-3; TCRdb reports TRBD1, a call that lacks DNA to check it against. The CDR3 corresponds to CSARVGLWGNTDTQYF.